This T cell receptor (beta chain) was captured by sequencing in a study of Ad26.COV2.S vaccination and SARS-CoV-2 variants. At the level of the study: Intramuscular Ad26.COV2.S doses were given once or twice, 56 days apart.

Treatment denoted: over 15 received Ad26.COV2.S at low or high dose, single or two shots; about 5 received placebo; per-sample allocation not given. Sampling was done on day 63 after the first vaccine or placebo injection. In the vaccine, an Ad26 vector expressed the SARS-CoV-2 spike of the Wuhan strain. The CDR3 extends over 17 amino acids. V lost 4 bases, J lost 2 bases, and 15 bases lay in between. Germline CDR1 reads SGHDN; CDR2 reads FVKESK. Method: immunoSEQ multiplex PCR; TCRdb's copy keeps in-frame clones and lacks some. This sample has roughly 500,000 clones, with 80% to 90% found just once. A note on this clone: Its antigen remains unknown.

Study-level results: Vaccinees and placebo recipients showed similar non-spike TCR breadth.

The TCR comes from a person aged 18-65 years who received the Ad26.COV2.S COVID-19 vaccine or a placebo. The chain carries TRBV14 and TRBJ2-6; TRBD1 or TRBD2 may be the D gene (5 bases each). Specimen: peripheral blood, collected in a trial of Ad26.COV2.S vaccine versus placebo. The CDR3 nucleotides read TGTGCCAGCAGCCCCCTTATGTGGGGGACTGGGGCCAACGTCCTGACTTTC. Translated: CASSPLMWGTGANVLTF.